The 24 T cell receptor beta chains below all came from one sample that was sequenced in a study of OX40 agonist ivuxolimab in advanced cancers. The table came from immunoSEQ multiplex PCR; TCRdb's copy has only in-frame clones and leaves some out. Among 71,000 or so clones listed, about nine tenths were seen once. Sequencing was performed on CD4+ or CD8+ T cells sorted from blood, taken in a trial of the OX40 agonist ivuxolimab. The source of these receptors is an adult with an advanced solid tumor such as melanoma, head and neck, liver or kidney cancer.

The V gene is TRBV4-3, the J gene TRBJ2-7; TRBD1 is a possible D gene (5 bases). V was cut by 4 bases and J by 5 bases, with 15 bases left in between. This CDR3 has 14 amino acids. Germline V gives CDR1 LGHNA, CDR2 YSLEER. This chain's CDR3 is CASSPSTWGNEQYF. DNA for the CDR3: TGCGCCAGCAGCCCCTCGACATGGGGCAACGAGCAGTACTTC.

This rearrangement joins TRBV19 to TRBJ1-2; D is undetermined. The ends were cut back, 2 bases at V and 4 bases at J, with 11 bases in the middle. In germline, CDR1 is LNHDA, CDR2 SQIVND (reference sequence). The CDR3 is 14 residues long. CDR3 in amino acids: CASSIREGTYGYTF. CDR3 bases: TGTGCCAGTAGTATACGGGAGGGTACCTATGGCTACACCTTC.

This clone was observed a handful of times. This chain connects TRBV28 to TRBJ2-6; perhaps TRBD1 as D (5 bases). CDR3 size: 17 residues. Germline CDR1 reads MDHEN; CDR2 reads SYDVKM. The V end lost 6 bases, the J end lost 3 bases, and 18 bases lay between the germline ends. CDR3 protein: CASSSFSGLNGANVLTF. The CDR3 bases are TGTGCCAGCAGCTCCTTTTCAGGGCTAAATGGGGCCAACGTCCTGACTTTC.

The chain couples TRBV5-5 to TRBJ2-5; D call uncertain. Germline V gene sequence: CDR1 SGHKS, CDR2 YYEKEE (reference sequence). This CDR3 is 13 amino acids long. The ends were cut back, 5 bases at V and 4 bases at J, with 12 bases in the middle. The CDR3 loop is CASSSRPGETQYF. The CDR3 coding sequence is TGTGCCAGCAGTTCTCGGCCTGGAGAGACCCAGTACTTC.

This clone has only one observation. The chain links TRBV4-1 to TRBJ1-4; a weak D match, TRBD1 (5 bases). Trimming removed 1 base from V and 8 bases from J, with 20 bases in between. The CDR3 has 17 residues. The V gene's germline CDR1 is MGHRA and CDR2 YSYEKL. In nucleotides, the CDR3 is TGCGCCAGCAGCCAAGTGGCGGGGGGGTTCCCTTTAGAAAAACTGTTTTTT. It codes for CASSQVAGGFPLEKLFF.

The chain links TRBV4-1 to TRBJ2-1; TRBD2 agrees at 10 bases. The CDR3 consists of 17 residues. The V gene's germline CDR1 is MGHRA and CDR2 YSYEKL. V dropped 1 base and J dropped 3; count of bases not matched to a gene: 6. The CDR3 region is CASSQGQRTSGYNEQFF. CDR3 nucleotide sequence: TGCGCCAGCAGCCAAGGCCAGAGGACTAGCGGCTACAATGAGCAGTTCTTC.

The chain carries TRBV28 and TRBJ2-5, with a tentative D call TRBD1 (6 bases). V was clipped by 6 bases and J by 4 bases, with 15 bases between them. This CDR3 is 14 amino acids long. Germline values: CDR1 MDHEN, CDR2 SYDVKM. CDR3 loop: CASRPQGRGETQYF. In DNA, the CDR3 is TGTGCCAGCAGACCACAGGGACGTGGAGAGACCCAGTACTTC.

This clone has a handful of counts. CDR3 amino acids: CASSEGRGALGIAKNIQYF. Here the CDR3 DNA reads TGTGCCAGCAGTGAAGGGCGTGGAGCTTTAGGAATAGCCAAAAACATTCAGTACTTC. This sequence joins TRBV6-1 and TRBJ2-4; D remains unclear. The V and J ends lost 1 base and 0 bases respectively, with 19 bases between them. The CDR3 consists of 19 residues. Germline assignment: CDR1 MNHNS and CDR2 SASEGT.

V gene TRBV11-2 combines with J gene TRBJ2-5; D gene uncertain. CDR3 length equals 14 residues. V shed 4 bases and J shed 5 bases, with 14 bases lying between them. Germline loops: CDR1 SGHAT, CDR2 FQNNGV. The CDR3 reads CASSSRTRTETQYF. The CDR3 DNA sequence: TGTGCCAGCAGCTCCCGGACCCGGACGGAGACCCAGTACTTC.

The DNA of the CDR3 is TGCGCCAGCAACGAACCAGGGGGCGAGCAGTACTTC. Amino acid sequence: CASNEPGGEQYF. V usage is TRBV5-1 and J usage is TRBJ2-7; 7 bases are shared with TRBD1. The CDR3 totals 12 residues. The V gene's germline CDR1 is SGHRS and CDR2 YFSETQ. Trimming at V came to 6 bases and at J to 6 bases, leaving 6 bases not matched to a gene. Filled out from reference TRBV5-1 and TRBJ2-7, the complete variable domain reads KAGVTQTPRYLIKTRGQQVTLSCSPISGHRSVSWYQQTPGQGLQFLFEYFSETQRNKGNFPGRFSGRQFSNSRSEMNVSTLELGDSALYLCASNEPGGEQYFGPGTRLTVT.

J is TRBJ2-7 and V is TRBV9, with D perhaps being TRBD1 or TRBD2 (5 bases each). CDR1 SGDLS and CDR2 YYNGEE come from the germline V gene. The CDR3 has 17 amino acids. Trimming shortened V by 4 bases and J by 6 bases, and 26 bases separated the two germline ends. The CDR3 sequence is CASSQRSSKGTGFEQYF. The CDR3 DNA is TGTGCCAGCAGCCAGCGTAGCTCCAAGGGGACCGGATTCGAGCAGTACTTC.

The chain links TRBV28 to TRBJ1-2; possible D gene TRBD1, 6 bases. The CDR3 totals 15 residues. Trimming stripped 4 bases from V and 6 bases from J, with 18 bases between. Germline V gene lookup returns CDR1 MDHEN and CDR2 SYDVKM. CDR3 in amino acids: CASSSPQQGRHGYTF. The CDR3 nucleotides read TGTGCCAGCAGTTCCCCTCAGCAGGGGAGACATGGCTACACCTTC.

This clone was observed a single time. This chain uses TRBV28 with TRBJ2-7; a possible D gene is TRBD1 (6 bases). Trimming took off 6 bases at V and 4 bases at J, with 16 bases between the two ends. Germline V gene data show CDR1 as MDHEN and CDR2 as SYDVKM. The length of the CDR3 is 14 residues. CDR3 in amino acids: CASRKGQGTYEQYF. DNA of the CDR3: TGTGCCAGCAGAAAAGGGCAGGGGACATACGAGCAGTACTTC.

This chain uses TRBV19 with TRBJ1-5, with a weak D call TRBD1 (5 bases). There are 15 residues in the CDR3. From germline, CDR1 is LNHDA and CDR2 SQIVND (reference sequence). Deletions cut 4 bases from V and 9 bases from J, with 19 bases between. The CDR3 loop is CASSRGAEGGSPQHF. The CDR3 region has the DNA TGTGCCAGTAGTAGGGGCGCGGAGGGAGGTTCGCCCCAGCATTTT. The full variable domain, with the rest looked up from reference TRBV19 and TRBJ1-5, is DGGITQSPKYLFRKEGQNVTLSCEQNLNHDAMYWYRQDPGQGLRLIYYSQIVNDFQKGDIAEGYSVSREKKESFPLTVTSAQKNPTAFYLCASSRGAEGGSPQHFGDGTRLSIL.

This rearrangement joins TRBV10-2 to TRBJ2-1; 7 bases match TRBD1. The V gene end was trimmed by 6 bases and the J gene end by 2 bases; junction bases not matched to a gene: 4. The CDR3 loop spans 14 amino acids. In germline, CDR1 is WSHSY, CDR2 SAAADI. This CDR3 reads CASRQGNPYNEQFF. DNA of the CDR3: TGCGCCAGCAGACAGGGGAATCCCTACAATGAGCAGTTCTTC.

The chain joins TRBV6-5 to TRBJ1-1; weak D call: TRBD1 (5 bases). Trimming pared 9 bases from V and 4 bases from J, leaving 15 bases between. The germline V gene has CDR1 MNHEY and CDR2 SVGAGI. CDR3 length: 13 amino acids. Here the CDR3 reads CASQRGAGTEAFF. The DNA for the CDR3 is TGTGCCAGTCAGAGGGGCGCGGGCACTGAAGCTTTCTTT.

The rearrangement joins TRBV5-1 to TRBJ1-1, with D maybe TRBD1 (6 bases). This CDR3 contains 15 residues. V was clipped by 0 bases and J by 4 bases, with 13 bases between them. The germline V gene has CDR1 SGHRS and CDR2 YFSETQ. The CDR3 spells CASSLEGVRGTEAFF. The CDR3 DNA follows: TGCGCCAGCAGCTTGGAGGGGGTGAGGGGCACTGAAGCTTTCTTT.

The chain couples TRBV21-1 to TRBJ1-4; TRBD1 is the table's D call, not checked against the DNA. TRBV21-1 is recorded as a pseudogene. CDR3 length equals 17 residues. In DNA form, the CDR3 reads TGTGCCAGCAGCAAAGGAGTGGGCGGGACAGGGGGGGAAAAACTGTTTTTT. This translates into CASSKGVGGTGGEKLFF.

V is TRBV9 and J is TRBJ2-1; unclear D gene. With 1 base removed from V and 7 bases from J, the gap between germline ends came to 9 bases. The CDR3 runs to 13 residues. In germline, CDR1 is SGDLS, CDR2 YYNGEE. In DNA form, the CDR3 reads TGTGCCAGCAGCGTACAGACTTGGAATGAGCAGTTCTTC. It yields the protein CASSVQTWNEQFF.

The J gene is TRBJ1-4, the V gene TRBV9, with unresolved D. The CDR3 spans 13 residues. The germline V and J ends were trimmed by 3 bases and 8 bases, with 11 bases remaining between them. Germline assignment: CDR1 SGDLS and CDR2 YYNGEE. The CDR3 bases are TGTGCCAGCAGCGCGGAGAATTTCGAAAAACTGTTTTTT. It encodes CASSAENFEKLFF.

The V and J genes are TRBV25-1 and TRBJ2-7; D is ambiguous. V shed 5 bases and J shed 3 bases, with 14 bases lying between them. The CDR3 has 14 amino acids. Per germline, CDR1 MGHDK and CDR2 SYGVNS. The CDR3 protein is CASSPPGPFYEQYF. Here the CDR3 DNA reads TGTGCCAGCAGTCCCCCGGGCCCATTCTACGAGCAGTACTTC.

This clone was seen more than once but under ten times. V and J are TRBV27 and TRBJ1-5, with a possible D match to TRBD1 (5 bases). Germline CDR1 is MNHEY and CDR2 is SMNVEV (reference sequence). With 3 bases removed from V and 2 bases from J, the gap between germline ends came to 5 bases. This CDR3 is 13 amino acids long. CDR3 amino acids: CASSFRGNQPQHF. The CDR3 DNA is TGTGCCAGCAGTTTCAGGGGCAATCAGCCCCAGCATTTT.

The chain joins TRBV18 to TRBJ2-1, with 13 bases identical to TRBD2. V dropped 0 bases and J dropped 5; count of bases not matched to a gene: 1. The germline V gene encodes CDR1 KGHSH and CDR2 LQKENI. The CDR3 extends over 16 amino acids. The CDR3 spells CASSPPGTSGNNEQFF. The CDR3 coding sequence is TGTGCCAGCTCACCACCCGGGACTAGCGGGAACAATGAGCAGTTCTTC.

The V gene is TRBV5-3, the J gene TRBJ1-1; D remains ambiguous. TRBV5-3 is identified as an open reading frame with a role that is uncertain. V lost 0 bases and J 7 bases, leaving 10 bases between the germline ends. The CDR3 is 13 residues long. The chain's CDR3 is CARSLAEQSEAFF. In DNA form, the CDR3 reads TGTGCCAGAAGCTTGGCGGAACAGAGTGAAGCTTTCTTT.